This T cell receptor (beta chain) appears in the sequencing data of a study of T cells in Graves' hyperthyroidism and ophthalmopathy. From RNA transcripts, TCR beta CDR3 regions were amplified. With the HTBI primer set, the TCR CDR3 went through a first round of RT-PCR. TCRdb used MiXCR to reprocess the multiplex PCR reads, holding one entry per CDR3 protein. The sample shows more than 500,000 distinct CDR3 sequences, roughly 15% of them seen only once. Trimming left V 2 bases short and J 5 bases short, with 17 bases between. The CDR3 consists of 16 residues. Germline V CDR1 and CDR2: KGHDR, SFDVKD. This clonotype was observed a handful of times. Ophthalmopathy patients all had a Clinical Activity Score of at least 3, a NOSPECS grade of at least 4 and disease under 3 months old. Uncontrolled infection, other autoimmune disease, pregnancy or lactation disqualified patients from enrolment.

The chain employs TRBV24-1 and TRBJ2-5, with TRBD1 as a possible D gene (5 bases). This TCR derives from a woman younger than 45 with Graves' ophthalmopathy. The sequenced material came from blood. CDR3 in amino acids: CATSDSSGRQIETQYF. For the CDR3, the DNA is TGTGCCACCAGTGATTCATCCGGAAGACAGATTGAGACCCAGTACTTC.